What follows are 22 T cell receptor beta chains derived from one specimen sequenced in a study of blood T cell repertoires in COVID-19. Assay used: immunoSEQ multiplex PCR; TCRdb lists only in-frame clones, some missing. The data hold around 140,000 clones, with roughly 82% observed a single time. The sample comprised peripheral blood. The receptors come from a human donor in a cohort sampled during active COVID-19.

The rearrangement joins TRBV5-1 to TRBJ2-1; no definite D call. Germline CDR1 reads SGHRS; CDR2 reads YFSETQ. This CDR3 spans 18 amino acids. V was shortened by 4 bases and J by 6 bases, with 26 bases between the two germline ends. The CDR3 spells CASSLPALTVVPSNEQFF. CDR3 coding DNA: TGCGCCAGCAGCCTTCCGGCACTAACCGTCGTCCCGTCCAATGAGCAGTTCTTC.

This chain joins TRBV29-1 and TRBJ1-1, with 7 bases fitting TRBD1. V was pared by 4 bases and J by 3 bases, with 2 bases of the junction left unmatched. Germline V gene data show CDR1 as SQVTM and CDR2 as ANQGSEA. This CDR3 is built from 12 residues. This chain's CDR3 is CSVGRGDTEAFF. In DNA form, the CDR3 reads TGCAGCGTTGGCAGGGGGGACACTGAAGCTTTCTTT.

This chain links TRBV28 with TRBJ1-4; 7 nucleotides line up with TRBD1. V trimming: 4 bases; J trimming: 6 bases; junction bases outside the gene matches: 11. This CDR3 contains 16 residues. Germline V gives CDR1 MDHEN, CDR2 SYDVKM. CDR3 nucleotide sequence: TGTGCCAGCAGTTCAAATATAGGGGGCATGGATGAAAAACTGTTTTTT. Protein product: CASSSNIGGMDEKLFF.

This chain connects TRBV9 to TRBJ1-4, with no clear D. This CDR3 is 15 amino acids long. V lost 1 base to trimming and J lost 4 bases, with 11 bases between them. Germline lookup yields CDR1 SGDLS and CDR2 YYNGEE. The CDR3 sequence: CASSVNTGSNEKLFF. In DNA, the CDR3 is TGTGCCAGCAGCGTAAACACTGGGAGTAATGAAAAACTGTTTTTT.

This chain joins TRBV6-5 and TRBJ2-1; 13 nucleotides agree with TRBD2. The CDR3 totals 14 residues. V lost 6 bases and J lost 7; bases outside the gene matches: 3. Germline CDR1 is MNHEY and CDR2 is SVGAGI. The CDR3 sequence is CASRGTSGANEQFF. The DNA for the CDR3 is TGTGCCAGCAGGGGGACTAGCGGGGCTAATGAGCAGTTCTTC.

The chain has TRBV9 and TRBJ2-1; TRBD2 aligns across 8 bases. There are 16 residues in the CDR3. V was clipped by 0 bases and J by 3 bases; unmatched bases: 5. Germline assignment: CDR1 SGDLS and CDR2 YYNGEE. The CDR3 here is CASSVGGRTLYNEQFF. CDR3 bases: TGTGCCAGCAGCGTAGGCGGGAGGACCCTCTACAATGAGCAGTTCTTC. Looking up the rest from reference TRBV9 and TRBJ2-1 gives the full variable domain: DSGVTQTPKHLITATGQRVTLRCSPRSGDLSVYWYQQSLDQGLQFLIQYYNGEERAKGNILERFSAQQFPDLHSELNLSSLELGDSALYFCASSVGGRTLYNEQFFGPGTRLTVL.

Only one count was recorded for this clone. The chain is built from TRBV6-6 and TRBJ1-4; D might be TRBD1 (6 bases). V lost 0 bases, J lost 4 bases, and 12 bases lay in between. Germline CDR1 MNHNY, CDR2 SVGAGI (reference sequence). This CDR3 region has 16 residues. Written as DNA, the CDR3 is TGTGCCAGCAGTTACTCGGAAACAGGGCTTAATGAAAAACTGTTTTTT. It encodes CASSYSETGLNEKLFF.

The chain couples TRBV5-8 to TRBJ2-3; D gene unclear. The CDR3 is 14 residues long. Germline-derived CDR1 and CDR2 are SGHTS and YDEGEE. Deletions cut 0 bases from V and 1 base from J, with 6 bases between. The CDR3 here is CASSLAPGTDTQYF. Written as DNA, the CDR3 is TGTGCCAGCAGCTTGGCCCCGGGCACAGATACGCAGTATTTT.

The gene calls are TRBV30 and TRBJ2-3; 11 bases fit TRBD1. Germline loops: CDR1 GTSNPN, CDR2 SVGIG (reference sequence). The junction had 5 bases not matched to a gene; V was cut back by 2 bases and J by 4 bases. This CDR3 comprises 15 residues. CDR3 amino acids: CAWSRGTGGPDTQYF. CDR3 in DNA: TGTGCCTGGAGTAGGGGGACAGGGGGGCCAGATACGCAGTATTTT.

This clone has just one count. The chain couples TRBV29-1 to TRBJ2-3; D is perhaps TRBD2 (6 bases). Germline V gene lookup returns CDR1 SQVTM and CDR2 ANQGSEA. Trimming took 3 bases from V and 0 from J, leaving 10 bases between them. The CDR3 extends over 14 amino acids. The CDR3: CSVDAGLSTDTQYF. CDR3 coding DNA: TGCAGCGTTGATGCGGGGCTTAGCACAGATACGCAGTATTTT.

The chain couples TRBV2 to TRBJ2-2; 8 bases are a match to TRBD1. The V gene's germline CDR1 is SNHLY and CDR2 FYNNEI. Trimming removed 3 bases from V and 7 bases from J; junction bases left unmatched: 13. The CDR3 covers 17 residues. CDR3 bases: TGTGCCAGCAGTGACCCACCCAGGGGGCAAGGAAACGGGGAGCTGTTTTTT. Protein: CASSDPPRGQGNGELFF.

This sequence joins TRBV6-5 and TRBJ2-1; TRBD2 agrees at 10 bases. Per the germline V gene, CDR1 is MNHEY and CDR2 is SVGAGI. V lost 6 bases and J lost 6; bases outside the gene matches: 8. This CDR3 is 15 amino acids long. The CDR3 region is CASSHRTSGLNEQFF. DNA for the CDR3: TGTGCCAGCAGCCATCGGACTAGCGGCCTCAATGAGCAGTTCTTC.

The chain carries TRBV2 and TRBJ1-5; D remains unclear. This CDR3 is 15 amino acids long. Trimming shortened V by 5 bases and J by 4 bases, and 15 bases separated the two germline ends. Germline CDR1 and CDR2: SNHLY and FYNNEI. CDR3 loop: CASSLPTGGNQPQHF. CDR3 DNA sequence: TGTGCCAGCAGTTTGCCTACGGGTGGAAATCAGCCCCAGCATTTT.

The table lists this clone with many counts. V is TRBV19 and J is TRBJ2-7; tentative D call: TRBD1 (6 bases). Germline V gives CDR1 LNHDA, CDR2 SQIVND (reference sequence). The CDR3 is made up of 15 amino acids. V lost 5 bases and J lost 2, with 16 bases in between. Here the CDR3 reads CASSPQGHPTYEQYF. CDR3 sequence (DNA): TGTGCCAGTAGTCCTCAGGGACACCCAACCTACGAGCAGTACTTC.

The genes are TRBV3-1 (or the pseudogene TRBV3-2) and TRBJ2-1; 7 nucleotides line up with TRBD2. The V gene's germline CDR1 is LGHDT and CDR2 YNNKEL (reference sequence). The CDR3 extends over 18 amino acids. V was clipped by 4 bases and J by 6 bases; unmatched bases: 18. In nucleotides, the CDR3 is TGTGCCAGCAGCCTCCGACCCCCAGGACTAGGAAGGGCCAATGAGCAGTTCTTC. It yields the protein CASSLRPPGLGRANEQFF.

The CDR3 protein is CASSMERVKSYNEQFF. CDR3 DNA: TGTGCCAGTAGTATGGAGCGGGTAAAGTCCTACAATGAGCAGTTCTTC. V gene TRBV19 combines with J gene TRBJ2-1, with a weak D call TRBD2 (6 bases). Per germline, CDR1 LNHDA and CDR2 SQIVND (reference sequence). The CDR3 has 16 residues. Trimming removed 3 bases from V and 1 base from J, with 13 bases in between.

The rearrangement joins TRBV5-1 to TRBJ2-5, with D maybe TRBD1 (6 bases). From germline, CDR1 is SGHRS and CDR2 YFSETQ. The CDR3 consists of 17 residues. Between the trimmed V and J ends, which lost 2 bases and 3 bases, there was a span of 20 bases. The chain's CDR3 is CASSFQRLQGPKETQYF. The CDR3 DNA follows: TGCGCCAGCAGCTTTCAACGACTACAGGGTCCTAAAGAGACCCAGTACTTC.

CDR3 nucleotide sequence: TGTGCCAGCAGTGAAGGCGGGACAGGGGTGGAGCAGTACGTC. Protein product: CASSEGGTGVEQYV. This sequence joins TRBV6-1 and TRBJ2-7, with 10 bases aligning to TRBD1. Germline V gene lookup returns CDR1 MNHNS and CDR2 SASEGT. With V trimmed by 1 base and J by 7 bases, 4 bases remained unmatched. This CDR3 region has 14 residues.

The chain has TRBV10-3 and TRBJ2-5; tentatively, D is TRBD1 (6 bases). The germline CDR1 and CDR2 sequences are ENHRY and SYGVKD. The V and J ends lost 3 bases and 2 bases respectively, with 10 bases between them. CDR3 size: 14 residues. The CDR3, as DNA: TGTGCCATCAGTGACAGGGGTCCTCAAGAGACCCAGTACTTC. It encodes CAISDRGPQETQYF.

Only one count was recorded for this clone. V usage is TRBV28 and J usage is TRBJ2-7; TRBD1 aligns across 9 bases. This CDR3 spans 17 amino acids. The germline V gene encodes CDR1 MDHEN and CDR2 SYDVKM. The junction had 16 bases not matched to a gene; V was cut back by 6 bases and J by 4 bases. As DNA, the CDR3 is TGTGCCAGCAGACTTTACGCACCGGGACAGGGTAGTTACGAGCAGTACTTC. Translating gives CASRLYAPGQGSYEQYF.

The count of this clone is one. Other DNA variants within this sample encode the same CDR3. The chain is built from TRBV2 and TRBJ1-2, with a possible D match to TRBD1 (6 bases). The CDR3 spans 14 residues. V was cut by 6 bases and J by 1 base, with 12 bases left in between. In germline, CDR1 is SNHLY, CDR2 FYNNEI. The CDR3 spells CASRLQGSNYGYTF. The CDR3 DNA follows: TGTGCCAGCAGGTTACAGGGTAGTAACTATGGCTACACCTTC. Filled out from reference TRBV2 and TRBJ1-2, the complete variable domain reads EPEVTQTPSHQVTQMGQEVILRCVPISNHLYFYWYRQILGQKVEFLVSFYNNEISEKSEIFDDQFSVERPDGSNFTLKIRSTKLEDSAMYFCASRLQGSNYGYTFGSGTRLTVV.

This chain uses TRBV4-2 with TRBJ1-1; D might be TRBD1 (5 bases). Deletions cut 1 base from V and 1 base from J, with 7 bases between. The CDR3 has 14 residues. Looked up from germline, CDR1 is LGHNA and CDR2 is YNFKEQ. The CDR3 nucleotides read TGTGCCAGCAGCCAAGGCGACAGGAACACTGAAGCTTTCTTT. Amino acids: CASSQGDRNTEAFF.